One sample yielded the 12 T cell receptor beta chains listed below, sequenced in a study of cytomegalovirus exposure and HLA in healthy donors. With 60 Vbeta and 13 Jbeta primers, the PCR was carried out. Profiled with immunoSEQ multiplex PCR; TCRdb holds only in-frame clones, not every one. The repertoire holds roughly 150,000 clones, with 84% as singletons. The sample taken for sequencing was PBMCs. The receptor source for this set is a man younger than 40 in good health and CMV-seronegative.

The chain has TRBV14 and TRBJ2-3; 8 nucleotides agree with TRBD2. Germline-derived CDR1 and CDR2 are SGHDN and FVKESK. With 4 bases clipped from V and 0 bases from J, the junction kept 6 bases outside the gene matches. The CDR3 length is 16 residues. The CDR3 protein is CASSRGSSGSTDTQYF. CDR3 nucleotides: TGTGCCAGCAGCCGAGGATCTAGCGGGAGCACAGATACGCAGTATTTT.

In regard to this clone: At one boundary the junction diverges from the germline segment, which might be a read error. This sequence joins TRBV7-7 and TRBJ2-7; 12 nucleotides agree with TRBD1. Germline V gene sequence: CDR1 SSHAT, CDR2 FNYEAQ (reference sequence). There are 14 residues in the CDR3. CDR3 protein: CASSTGQGAGEQYF. The CDR3 DNA is TGTGCTAGCAGCACGGGACAGGGGGCTGGGGAGCAGTACTTC.

The V and J genes are TRBV5-1 and TRBJ2-7; 7 nucleotides align to TRBD2. With 4 bases clipped from V and 7 bases from J, the junction kept 14 bases outside the gene matches. Germline loops: CDR1 SGHRS, CDR2 YFSETQ. This CDR3 has 15 amino acids. CDR3 DNA: TGCGCCAGCAGCCCTGGGACTAAAAATGGGGGGGAGCAGTACTTC. This translates into CASSPGTKNGGEQYF.

The chain recombines TRBV7-9 with TRBJ1-6; TRBD1 is a possible D gene (5 bases). This CDR3 is 14 amino acids long. Germline V gene sequence: CDR1 SEHNR, CDR2 FQNEAQ (reference sequence). Trimming took off 1 base at V and 9 bases at J, with 10 bases between the two ends. CDR3 DNA: TGTGCCAGCAGCTTAGGGCAGGGAAGTTCACCCCTCCACTTT. Translating it yields CASSLGQGSSPLHF.

The V call is TRBV6-6, the J call TRBJ1-4, with 8 positions matching TRBD1. J lost 1 base, V lost 3 bases, and 4 bases had no gene match. CDR3 size: 16 residues. CDR1 is MNHNY and CDR2 is SVGAGI in the germline V gene (reference sequence). The CDR3 DNA reads TGTGCCAGCAGTTATCCAGGGGGCGTAACTAATGAAAAACTGTTTTTT. Its protein is CASSYPGGVTNEKLFF.

The rearrangement uses TRBV27 and TRBJ1-1; TRBD1 matches 8 bases. Losses at the gene ends were 5 bases for V and 11 bases for J; bases not matched to a gene: 4. The V gene's germline CDR1 is MNHEY and CDR2 SMNVEV (reference sequence). The CDR3 loop spans 11 amino acids. Here the CDR3 reads CASSGQGLAFF. As DNA, the CDR3 is TGTGCCAGCAGTGGACAGGGTTTGGCTTTCTTT.

CDR3 amino acids: CASTPRGWGGANVLTF. CDR3 DNA: TGTGCCAGTACCCCTCGCGGGTGGGGAGGGGCCAACGTCCTGACTTTC. V and J are TRBV19 and TRBJ2-6; D perhaps matches TRBD2 (5 bases). Trimming removed 7 bases from V and 4 bases from J, with 17 bases in between. This CDR3 contains 16 residues. Germline V gives CDR1 LNHDA, CDR2 SQIVND (reference sequence).

V and J are TRBV4-1 and TRBJ2-3, with unresolved D. V shed 0 bases and J shed 1 base, with 8 bases lying between them. CDR3 size: 15 residues. The germline V gene encodes CDR1 MGHRA and CDR2 YSYEKL. The CDR3: CASSQERWGTDTQYF. As DNA, the CDR3 is TGCGCCAGCAGCCAAGAGAGGTGGGGCACAGATACGCAGTATTTT.

This clone was detected only once. The chain joins TRBV5-1 to TRBJ2-5; possibly TRBD2 for D (6 bases). V dropped 0 bases and J dropped 2 bases, with 11 bases sitting between them. Germline-derived CDR1 and CDR2 are SGHRS and YFSETQ. This CDR3 has 15 residues. CDR3 in amino acids: CASSLGPGGQETQYF. The CDR3 DNA reads as TGCGCCAGCAGCTTGGGCCCCGGGGGACAAGAGACCCAGTACTTC. Full variable domain (missing parts from reference TRBV5-1 and TRBJ2-5): KAGVTQTPRYLIKTRGQQVTLSCSPISGHRSVSWYQQTPGQGLQFLFEYFSETQRNKGNFPGRFSGRQFSNSRSEMNVSTLELGDSALYLCASSLGPGGQETQYFGPGTRLLVL.

V is TRBV6-6 and J is TRBJ1-3; no clear D gene. The germline CDR1 and CDR2 sequences are MNHNY and SVGAGI (reference sequence). Deletions cut 11 bases from V and 8 bases from J, with 19 bases between. This CDR3 spans 13 amino acids. The CDR3 region has the DNA TGTGCCGCCAGCACGGGTCTGGGAGACACCATATATTTT. Translating gives CAASTGLGDTIYF.

The J gene is TRBJ1-1, the V gene TRBV19; perhaps TRBD1 as D (5 bases). CDR1 and CDR2 from the germline V gene are LNHDA and SQIVND (reference sequence). V was shortened by 8 bases and J by 0 bases, with 13 bases between the two germline ends. CDR3 length equals 14 residues. CDR3 region: CASSPGLMNTEAFF. Here the CDR3 DNA reads TGTGCCAGTTCTCCAGGGTTGATGAACACTGAAGCTTTCTTT.

This clone was detected only a few times. The V call is TRBV7-2, the J call TRBJ2-2, with 8 bases fitting TRBD1. CDR1 is SGHTA, CDR2 FQGNSA, per germline. The CDR3 has 15 residues. Trimming cost V 5 bases and J 8 bases; bases outside gene matches: 10. The chain's CDR3 is CASSQLTGGNGELFF. The CDR3 coding sequence is TGTGCCAGCAGCCAATTAACAGGGGGGAATGGGGAGCTGTTTTTT.